One and the same sample provided the 8 T cell receptor beta chains below, sequenced in a study of identical twins (dated by TCRdb to about 2016). The method was 5' RACE. Sequencing instrument: Illumina HiSeq 2000. The raw public reads went through TCRdb reprocessing: fastp at Q25, MiXCR clone calling, in-frame beta chains kept. Entries are consolidated by CDR3 protein sequence, retaining the most common genes and DNA. The sample table holds about 890,000 distinct CDR3 sequences, of which 9% to 15% were seen once. The ten largest clones represent 1.5% to 2% of the sample. These data were also reused for a study on yellow fever vaccine responses in identical twins.

Source material: PBMCs. The origin of the receptors is a woman aged 18-30 years in good health.

With regard to this clonotype: A much more abundant neighbour one base away suggests this may be a read error. This chain links TRBV29-1 with TRBJ2-7; D might be TRBD1 (5 bases). This CDR3 spans 11 amino acids. Germline V gene sequence: CDR1 SQVTM, CDR2 ANQGSEA. The CDR3 loop reads CSGKIQDDQYV. CDR3 DNA: TGCAGCGGGAAAATACAGGACGATCAGTACGTC.

J is TRBJ2-1 and V is TRBV25-1; D is possibly TRBD1 or TRBD2 (5 bases each). The CDR3 has 15 amino acids. Germline V gene data show CDR1 as MGHDK and CDR2 as SYGVNS. V was shortened by 6 bases and J by 0 bases, with 12 bases between the two germline ends. CDR3 DNA: TGTGCCAGCAGGGGGGTAGGCAGCTCCTACAATGAGCAGTTCTTC. Translating gives CASRGVGSSYNEQFF.

This clonotype has at least ten counts. This chain connects TRBV12-3 or TRBV12-4 to TRBJ2-1, with D possibly TRBD1 on 5 matching bases. The V end lost 4 bases, the J end lost 4 bases, and 20 bases lay between the germline ends. This CDR3 comprises 17 residues. CDR3 sequence (DNA): TGTGCCAGCAGTTATCGAGCAGGGATCAGAGGATACAATGAGCAGTTCTTC. This sequence encodes CASSYRAGIRGYNEQFF.

A single count supports this clonotype. The rearrangement links TRBV13 to TRBJ2-1; TRBD1 aligns across 7 bases. In germline, CDR1 is PRHDT, CDR2 FYEKMQ (reference sequence). The CDR3 has 16 residues. Germline trimming cut 7 bases from V and 2 bases from J; bases unmatched to any gene: 11. The CDR3 loop is CASISVRDSPYNEQFF. The CDR3 DNA reads TGTGCCAGCATCTCAGTTCGGGACAGCCCCTACAATGAGCAGTTCTTC.

This clonotype was counted between two and nine times. V usage is TRBV18 and J usage is TRBJ2-7, with D unresolved. Germline V gene sequence: CDR1 KGHSH, CDR2 LQKENI. The CDR3 contains 14 residues. Trimming cost V 2 bases and J 5 bases, with 13 bases left between them. CDR3 DNA sequence: TGTGCCAGCTCACCAACACAGTCCAACGACGAGCAGTACTTC. It codes for CASSPTQSNDEQYF.

The V and J genes are TRBV20-1 and TRBJ2-2, with 10 positions matching TRBD2. CDR3 length: 15 amino acids. After removal of 6 bases from V and 5 bases from J, the junction contained 9 bases not matched to a gene. Germline lookup yields CDR1 DFQATT and CDR2 SNEGSKA (reference sequence). This CDR3 reads CSATRAGGPTGELFF. DNA of the CDR3: TGCAGTGCCACAAGAGCGGGGGGGCCAACCGGGGAGCTGTTTTTT.

This chain connects TRBV29-1 to TRBJ2-1; 8 bases match TRBD1. CDR1 is SQVTM, CDR2 ANQGSEA, per germline. J was trimmed by 8 bases and V by 3 bases; bases with no gene match: 6. The CDR3 covers 13 residues. The CDR3 DNA follows: TGCAGCGTTGACCTGACAGGGGAGGATGAGCAGTTCTTC. Its translation: CSVDLTGEDEQFF.

This clonotype has only a few counts. The genes are TRBV18 and TRBJ1-1; D ambiguous. V dropped 3 bases and J dropped 4 bases, with 12 bases sitting between them. Germline V gene lookup returns CDR1 KGHSH and CDR2 LQKENI. CDR3 length equals 14 residues. The CDR3 spells CASSPIYLATEAFF. In nucleotides, the CDR3 is TGTGCCAGCTCACCCATCTATCTAGCCACTGAAGCTTTCTTT.